Listed here are 15 T cell receptor beta chains from one sample, sequenced in a study of regulatory T cells in long-lasting Graves disease. Through Arm-PCR of CDR3 regions and iRepertoire HTBI primers, TCR beta libraries were built. TCRdb called the multiplex PCR reads again in MiXCR, with one record for every CDR3 protein. The table has approximately 360,000 distinct CDR3 sequences, approximately 12% seen once. Documented time point: newly diagnosed GD, antithyroid drugs for less than 3 months. Preparation of the TCR library used RNA extracted from PBMCs. In addition, the sample was reused for a study of T cells in Graves' hyperthyroidism and ophthalmopathy.

The starting material was peripheral blood mononuclear cells (PBMCs), obtained at new diagnosis, from a patient treated with antithyroid drugs. Every receptor here comes from a woman between 18 and 29 years old with Graves disease.

This clonotype showed up many times. The J gene is TRBJ2-4, the V gene TRBV13, with 13 bases fitting TRBD2. The CDR3 length is 18 residues. V lost 5 bases, J lost 1 base, and 8 bases stayed unmatched. Germline CDR1 reads PRHDT; CDR2 reads FYEKMQ (reference sequence). The CDR3 is CASSNGLAGDSAKNIQYF. The CDR3, as DNA: TGTGCCAGCAGCAACGGACTAGCGGGAGATTCGGCCAAAAACATTCAGTACTTC.

This clonotype occurred many times. The chain links TRBV7-9 to TRBJ2-3; D possibly corresponds to TRBD1 (5 bases). The CDR3 covers 16 residues. The V end was cut by 3 bases, the J end by 0 bases, with 13 bases between. Germline CDR1 SEHNR, CDR2 FQNEAQ (reference sequence). The CDR3 protein is CASSFGRGTSTDTQYF. The CDR3 DNA reads as TGTGCCAGCAGCTTTGGAAGGGGTACTAGCACAGATACGCAGTATTTT.

This clonotype was seen ten or more times. The chain combines TRBV12-3 or TRBV12-4 with TRBJ2-2; TRBD2 matches at 15 bases. The V gene end was trimmed by 7 bases and the J gene end by 2 bases; junction bases not matched to a gene: 11. This CDR3 contains 19 residues. The CDR3 DNA is TGTGCCAGCATCACCTCAGCGGGACTAGCGGGAGGAAACACCGGGGAGCTGTTTTTT. Translating it yields CASITSAGLAGGNTGELFF.

This clonotype has a count of ten or more. This sequence joins TRBV3-1 and TRBJ2-3; D may be TRBD2 (6 bases). There are 14 residues in the CDR3. Germline assignment: CDR1 LGHDT and CDR2 YNNKEL (reference sequence). Trimming took off 2 bases at V and 4 bases at J, with 10 bases between the two ends. The CDR3 loop reads CASSQREESDTQYF. DNA for the CDR3: TGTGCCAGCAGCCAAAGGGAGGAGTCAGATACGCAGTATTTT.

This clonotype was counted ten times or more. The chain links TRBV28 to TRBJ2-2, with a tentative D call TRBD1 (6 bases). Germline V gene data show CDR1 as MDHEN and CDR2 as SYDVKM. Trimming cost V 6 bases and J 6 bases, with 20 bases left between them. This CDR3 contains 16 residues. The CDR3 DNA follows: TGTGCCAGCAGCTCTCTACAGGGTCGGGGCCCCGGGGAGCTGTTTTTT. Translating gives CASSSLQGRGPGELFF.

This clonotype was detected ten times or more. V is TRBV12-3 or TRBV12-4 and J is TRBJ2-1, with TRBD1 matching over 7 bases. This CDR3 contains 17 residues. The ends lost 6 bases at V and 4 bases at J; junction bases unmatched: 15. The CDR3 nucleotides are TGTGCCAGCAGCAAGGGGCCCACAGGGGCTACTTACAATGAGCAGTTCTTC. As protein: CASSKGPTGATYNEQFF.

This clonotype was picked up many times. The rearrangement links TRBV5-4 to TRBJ2-3, with 15 bases fitting TRBD2. The germline gives CDR1 SGHNT, CDR2 YYREEE (reference sequence). The CDR3 is 16 amino acids. J gave up 5 bases and V 4 bases, and 5 bases lay outside the gene matches. CDR3 bases: TGTGCCAGCAGCACCGGACTAGCGGGAGGGGGAGATACGCAGTATTTT. Translating gives CASSTGLAGGGDTQYF.

This clonotype was observed many times. The chain has TRBV7-2 and TRBJ1-6, with a weak D call TRBD1 (6 bases). CDR1 SGHTA and CDR2 FQGNSA come from the germline V gene. With 2 bases removed from V and 7 bases from J, the gap between germline ends came to 15 bases. CDR3 length: 16 amino acids. This chain's CDR3 is CASSLYGGAANSPLHF. Written as DNA, the CDR3 is TGTGCCAGCAGCTTATATGGGGGCGCTGCCAATTCACCCCTCCACTTT.

This clonotype was seen a few times. The genes are TRBV15 and TRBJ1-2; 8 bases match TRBD1. The CDR3 loop spans 15 amino acids. Germline-derived CDR1 and CDR2 are LNHNV and YYDKDF (reference sequence). The ends lost 6 bases at V and 1 base at J; junction bases unmatched: 7. The CDR3 nucleotides are TGTGCCACCAGGCCAGAGGACAGGGTTAACTATGGCTACACCTTC. Amino acid sequence: CATRPEDRVNYGYTF. Full variable domain (outside the CDR3, taken from reference TRBV15 and TRBJ1-2): DAMVIQNPRYQVTQFGKPVTLSCSQTLNHNVMYWYQQKSSQAPKLLFHYYDKDFNNEADTPDNFQSRRPNTSFCFLDIRSPGLGDTAMYLCATRPEDRVNYGYTFGSGTRLTVV.

The CDR3 here is CASSDIQGSVGYTF. CDR3 nucleotide sequence: TGTGCCAGCAGTGACATACAGGGGTCCGTAGGCTACACCTTC. The chain joins TRBV11-2 to TRBJ1-2, with 7 bases identical to TRBD1. The CDR3 runs 14 residues. Trimming cost V 6 bases and J 8 bases; bases outside gene matches: 12. Looked up from germline, CDR1 is SGHAT and CDR2 is FQNNGV. Using reference TRBV11-2 and TRBJ1-2 for the parts outside the CDR3, the full variable domain is EAGVAQSPRYKIIEKRQSVAFWCNPISGHATLYWYQQILGQGPKLLIQFQNNGVVDDSQLPKDRFSAERLKGVDSTLKIQPAKLEDSAVYLCASSDIQGSVGYTFGSGTRLTVV.

This clonotype occurred many times. The chain has TRBV10-3 and TRBJ2-5; D remains unclear. The CDR3 has 13 residues. Germline CDR1 is ENHRY and CDR2 is SYGVKD. Trimming took 0 bases from V and 5 from J, leaving 7 bases between them. CDR3: CAISESVAETQYF. CDR3 nucleotides: TGTGCCATCAGTGAGTCGGTAGCCGAGACCCAGTACTTC.

The chain links TRBV11-2 to TRBJ2-3; the match to TRBD2 covers 7 bases. Germline V gene sequence: CDR1 SGHAT, CDR2 FQNNGV. Trimming at V came to 0 bases and at J to 3 bases, leaving 6 bases not matched to a gene. This CDR3 region has 16 residues. The CDR3 DNA reads as TGTGCCAGCAGCTTAGATGCGGGAGACCGTACAGATACGCAGTATTTT. It yields the protein CASSLDAGDRTDTQYF.

At least ten counts were recorded for this clonotype. The chain couples TRBV28 to TRBJ2-1, with D perhaps given as TRBD1 or TRBD2 (5 bases each). Germline V gene data show CDR1 as MDHEN and CDR2 as SYDVKM. Deletions cut 4 bases from V and 10 bases from J, with 17 bases between. There are 14 residues in the CDR3. The DNA of the CDR3 is TGTGCCAGCAGTTCCCGAGGGGACCTCCGGGAGCAGTTCTTC. It yields the protein CASSSRGDLREQFF.

This clonotype came up many times. The rearrangement links TRBV2 to TRBJ1-2, with D hard to call. The CDR3 length is 9 residues. Between the trimmed V and J ends, which lost 11 bases and 9 bases, there was a span of 10 bases. Germline V gives CDR1 SNHLY, CDR2 FYNNEI. The CDR3 loop reads CAGPRRYTF. The CDR3 bases are TGTGCCGGACCCCGGCGCTACACCTTC. Together with reference TRBV2 and TRBJ1-2, the CDR3 gives the full variable domain: EPEVTQTPSHQVTQMGQEVILRCVPISNHLYFYWYRQILGQKVEFLVSFYNNEISEKSEIFDDQFSVERPDGSNFTLKIRSTKLEDSAMYFCAGPRRYTFGSGTRLTVV.

This clonotype has ten or more counts. The J gene is TRBJ2-2, the V gene TRBV6-2 or TRBV6-3, with 12 bases that match TRBD2. This CDR3 spans 19 amino acids. V lost 6 bases to trimming and J lost 12 bases; unmatched junction nucleotides: 23. Germline V gene sequence: CDR1 MNHEY, CDR2 SVGEGT. The CDR3 reads CASRSSEVLAGGPTMKLFF. The CDR3 region has the DNA TGTGCCAGCAGATCTTCAGAGGTGCTAGCGGGAGGGCCGACGATGAAGCTGTTTTTT.